This T cell receptor beta chain was sequenced during a study of type 1 regulatory T cells. On the study more broadly: This in vitro CD4 product, T-allo10, is enriched for Tr1 cells and alloantigen-specific.

Overall study findings and caveats: Type 1 regulatory T cells had a more restricted TCR repertoire than non-type 1 regulatory T cells.

TCRdb recomputed calls from the reads with MiXCR, one row per CDR3 protein. The sample lists tens of thousands of distinct CDR3 sequences; less than 25% were seen once. Trimming took 1 base from V and 6 from J, leaving 19 bases between them. CDR1 is DFQATT, CDR2 SNEGSKA, per germline (reference sequence). CDR3 length equals 15 residues. There are many counts of this clonotype. The antigen is not known. The sequenced sample was cultured type 1 regulatory T (Tr1) cells, either the whole culture or a sorted fraction (not recorded which). This clonotype originated in a human donor in good health. This chain uses TRBV20-1 with TRBJ2-7; D is possibly TRBD2 (5 bases). CDR3 loop: CSARVLGLVRGEQYF. CDR3 nucleotide sequence: TGCAGTGCTAGAGTATTGGGTCTAGTCCGGGGCGAGCAGTACTTC.